The entry that follows covers one T cell receptor (beta chain) sequence. These data come from a study of blood T cell repertoires in COVID-19. Study in general: Samples came from the United States, Italy and Spain, spanning acute and convalescent COVID-19.

Clones were sequenced by immunoSEQ multiplex PCR, and TCRdb holds only the in-frame ones, with some missing. Of approximately 310,000 clones listed, approximately 83% were seen once; the top ten hold under 2.5%. The material sequenced was PBMCs or T cells enriched from blood (not recorded which). The TCR sequence derives from a man aged 25-45 years who had recovered from COVID-19.

The CDR3 nucleotides are TGTGCCAGCAGTCTCGGGGCAGGGGGACGGGAAAAACTGTTTTTT. Amino acids: CASSLGAGGREKLFF. The gene calls are TRBV28 and TRBJ1-4, with 7 bases aligning to TRBD1. J was trimmed by 8 bases and V by 5 bases; bases with no gene match: 11. Germline V gene lookup returns CDR1 MDHEN and CDR2 SYDVKM. The CDR3 is 15 amino acids.